These 5 T cell receptor beta chains came from one sample sequenced in a study of T cell responses to AZD1222 COVID-19 vaccine. Produced via immunoSEQ multiplex PCR; TCRdb's table is partial and in-frame only. The sample consists of about 150,000 clones, approximately 91% of them appearing once. The sample was peripheral blood, taken 28 days after the second AZD1222 dose. These receptors all come from an adult who received the AZD1222 COVID-19 vaccine.

The V call is TRBV3-1 (or the pseudogene TRBV3-2), the J call TRBJ2-7; D ambiguous. The CDR3 extends over 14 amino acids. V lost 4 bases and J 5 bases, leaving 15 bases between the germline ends. Germline CDR1 LGHDT, CDR2 YNNKEL (reference sequence). CDR3 DNA sequence: TGTGCCAGCAGCCTCTTGGCGTCAAAGGACGAGCAGTACTTC. This gives the protein CASSLLASKDEQYF.

The V and J genes are TRBV5-1 and TRBJ1-1, with TRBD1 identical over 9 bases. The J segment lost 3 bases and the V segment lost 4 bases, leaving 10 bases of the junction unmatched. Germline CDR1 is SGHRS and CDR2 is YFSETQ. The CDR3 extends over 16 amino acids. The CDR3, as DNA: TGCGCCAGCAGCCTCGGGGGTAGGACAGGGGACACTGAAGCTTTCTTT. Amino acid sequence: CASSLGGRTGDTEAFF.

The V and J genes are TRBV5-1 and TRBJ2-7; TRBD2 agrees at 7 bases. The length of the CDR3 is 15 residues. The V segment lost 3 bases and the J segment 2 bases; nucleotides outside the gene matches: 8. The germline V gene has CDR1 SGHRS and CDR2 YFSETQ. The CDR3: CASSSGGERPYEQYF. For the CDR3, the DNA is TGCGCCAGCAGCTCTGGGGGGGAGCGGCCCTACGAGCAGTACTTC.

The gene calls are TRBV5-1 and TRBJ2-2, with 10 positions matching TRBD1. Germline assignment: CDR1 SGHRS and CDR2 YFSETQ. The V segment lost 3 bases and the J segment 3 bases; nucleotides outside the gene matches: 2. The CDR3 runs to 15 residues. The CDR3 reads CASSSGQGYTGELFF. As DNA, the CDR3 is TGCGCCAGCAGCTCGGGACAGGGGTACACCGGGGAGCTGTTTTTT.

V usage is TRBV5-6 and J usage is TRBJ2-7; no reliable D call. Germline CDR1 and CDR2: SGHDT and YYEEEE. Trimming shortened V by 4 bases and J by 7 bases, and 15 bases separated the two germline ends. The CDR3 contains 13 residues. The CDR3 is CASSLPRFEEQYF. For the CDR3, the DNA is TGTGCCAGCAGCCTGCCCCGTTTTGAAGAGCAGTACTTC.